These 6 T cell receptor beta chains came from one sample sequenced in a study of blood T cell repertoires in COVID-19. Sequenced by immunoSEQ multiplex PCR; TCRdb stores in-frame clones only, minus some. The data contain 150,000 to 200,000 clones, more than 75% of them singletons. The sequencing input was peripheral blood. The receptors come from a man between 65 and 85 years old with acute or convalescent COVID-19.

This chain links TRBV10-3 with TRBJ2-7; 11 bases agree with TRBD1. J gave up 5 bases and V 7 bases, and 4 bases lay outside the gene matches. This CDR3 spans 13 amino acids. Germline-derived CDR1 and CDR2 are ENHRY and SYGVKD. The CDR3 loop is CAITGQGANEQYF. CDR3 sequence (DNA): TGTGCCATCACTGGACAGGGGGCCAACGAGCAGTACTTC.

The CDR3 is CASSFGSGMADTQYF. The CDR3 DNA sequence: TGTGCCAGCAGCTTCGGAAGCGGGATGGCGGATACGCAGTATTTT. The chain carries TRBV7-9 and TRBJ2-3; 7 bases fit TRBD2. Germline V gives CDR1 SEHNR, CDR2 FQNEAQ (reference sequence). J was trimmed by 6 bases and V by 3 bases; bases with no gene match: 9. The CDR3 has 15 amino acids.

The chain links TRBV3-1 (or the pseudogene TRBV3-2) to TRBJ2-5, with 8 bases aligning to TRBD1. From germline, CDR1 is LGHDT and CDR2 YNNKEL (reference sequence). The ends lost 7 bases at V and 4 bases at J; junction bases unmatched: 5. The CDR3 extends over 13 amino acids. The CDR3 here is CASNLQGGETQYF. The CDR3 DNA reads TGTGCCAGCAACCTACAGGGGGGAGAGACCCAGTACTTC.

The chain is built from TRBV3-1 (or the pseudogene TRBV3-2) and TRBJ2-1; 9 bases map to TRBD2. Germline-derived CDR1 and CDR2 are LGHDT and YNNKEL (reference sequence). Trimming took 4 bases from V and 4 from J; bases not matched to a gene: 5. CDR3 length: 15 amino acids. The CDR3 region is CASSRGLAGYNEQFF. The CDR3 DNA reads TGTGCCAGCAGCCGGGGACTAGCAGGTTACAATGAGCAGTTCTTC.

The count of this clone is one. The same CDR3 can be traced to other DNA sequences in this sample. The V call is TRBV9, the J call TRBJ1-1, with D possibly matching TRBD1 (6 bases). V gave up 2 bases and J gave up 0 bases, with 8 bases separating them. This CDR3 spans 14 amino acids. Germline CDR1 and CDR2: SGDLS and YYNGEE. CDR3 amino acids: CASSVTGMNTEAFF. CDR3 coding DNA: TGTGCCAGCAGCGTCACAGGGATGAACACTGAAGCTTTCTTT.

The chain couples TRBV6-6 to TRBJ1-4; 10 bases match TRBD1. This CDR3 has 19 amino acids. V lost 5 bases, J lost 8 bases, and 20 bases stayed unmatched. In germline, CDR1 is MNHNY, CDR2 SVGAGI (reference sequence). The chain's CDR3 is CASSHLLPNTGTGAEKLFF. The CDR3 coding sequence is TGTGCCAGCAGTCATTTACTCCCCAACACCGGGACAGGGGCGGAAAAACTGTTTTTT.